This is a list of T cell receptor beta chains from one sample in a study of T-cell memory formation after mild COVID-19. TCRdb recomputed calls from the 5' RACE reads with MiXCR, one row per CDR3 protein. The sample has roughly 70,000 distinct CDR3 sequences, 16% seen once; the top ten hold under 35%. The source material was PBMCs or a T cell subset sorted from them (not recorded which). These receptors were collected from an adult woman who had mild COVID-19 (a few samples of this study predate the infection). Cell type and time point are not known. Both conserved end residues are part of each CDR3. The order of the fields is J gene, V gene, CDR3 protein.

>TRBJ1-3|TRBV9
CASSVDDRGSSSGNTIYF
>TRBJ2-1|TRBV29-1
CSVGASGLATFRINEQFF
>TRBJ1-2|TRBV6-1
CASSEARRGSNYGYTF
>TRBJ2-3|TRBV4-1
CASSHAYHRDPTDTQYF
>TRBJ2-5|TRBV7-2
CASSLEAGQETQYF
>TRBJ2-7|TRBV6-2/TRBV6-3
CASHWDSNDEQYF
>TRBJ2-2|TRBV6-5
CASSLSSGTNTGELFF
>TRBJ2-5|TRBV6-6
CAATVPAGGPQYF
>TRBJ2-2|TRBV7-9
CASSLAGAPTGELFF
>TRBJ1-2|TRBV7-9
CASSRFPPTGTNYGYTF
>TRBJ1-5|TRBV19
CASSVGTGRLYSNQPQHF